A single sample is the source of the 3 T cell receptor beta chains below, sequenced in a study of a mutant IDH1 vaccine in newly diagnosed glioma. Sequenced by immunoSEQ multiplex PCR; TCRdb stores in-frame clones only, minus some. The table includes tens of thousands of clones, around 74% detected once. Time point meaning: week 23, last vaccination. Mutant IDH1 20-mer peptide, at 300 ug, made up each vaccine dose, with topical imiquimod. These receptors are not linked to any known antigen. This specimen consisted of PBMCs, obtained from a glioma patient whose treatment included an IDH1 peptide vaccine. The source of these receptors is a man aged 50-59 years with glioma.

The CDR3 region has the DNA TGTGCCATCAGTGAGTCGACAGCCGAATCGAACACTGAAGCTTTCTTT. Residues: CAISESTAESNTEAFF. The rearrangement joins TRBV10-3 to TRBJ1-1; possible D gene TRBD1, 5 bases. The V gene lost 0 bases and the J gene lost 1 base, with 12 bases spanning the gap. The CDR3 sequence is 16 residues long. The germline gives CDR1 ENHRY, CDR2 SYGVKD.

This sequence joins TRBV18 and TRBJ2-7, with TRBD1 identical over 9 bases. V was pared by 3 bases and J by 3 bases, with 9 bases of the junction left unmatched. Germline CDR1 and CDR2: KGHSH and LQKENI. This CDR3 spans 16 amino acids. CDR3 sequence reads: CASSPPGTGTLYEQYF. The CDR3, as DNA: TGTGCCAGCTCACCCCCCGGGACAGGGACCCTCTACGAGCAGTACTTC.

V and J are TRBV5-4 and TRBJ2-6; 9 bases fit TRBD1. The CDR3 runs to 15 residues. CDR1 and CDR2 from the germline V gene are SGHNT and YYREEE (reference sequence). The ends lost 7 bases at V and 0 bases at J; junction bases unmatched: 2. The CDR3 spells CASGQGLSGANVLTF. The CDR3 DNA is TGTGCCAGCGGACAGGGGCTCTCTGGGGCCAACGTCCTGACTTTC.